A single sample gave rise to the 16 T cell receptor beta chains below, sequenced in a study of CD8 T cells in Susac syndrome. Random hexamers were used to reverse transcribe roughly 0.45 to 1 ug of RNA. TCRdb independently ran MiXCR on the immunoSEQ multiplex PCR reads; one entry per CDR3 protein. The sample yields under 350,000 distinct CDR3 sequences, about 90% seen once. The sample taken for sequencing was CD4+ T cells from PBMCs. These receptors were collected from a human donor with multiple sclerosis.

The CDR3 sequence: CAWSSESNQPQHF. The CDR3 DNA reads as TGTGCCTGGAGTTCGGAAAGCAATCAGCCCCAGCATTTT. The gene calls are TRBV30 and TRBJ1-5; D gene uncertain. Germline V gene lookup returns CDR1 GTSNPN and CDR2 SVGIG (reference sequence). The CDR3 is 13 amino acids. Trimming removed 2 bases from V and 1 base from J, with 6 bases in between.

The rearrangement joins TRBV7-9 to TRBJ1-2, with 7 bases that match TRBD1. Per the germline V gene, CDR1 is SEHNR and CDR2 is FQNEAQ (reference sequence). Trimming cost V 5 bases and J 8 bases; bases outside gene matches: 11. The CDR3 spans 14 residues. CDR3 nucleotides: TGTGCCAGCAGCGGCACAGGGGAATTGTACGGCTACACCTTC. Translated, it gives CASSGTGELYGYTF. Full variable domain (outside the CDR3, taken from reference TRBV7-9 and TRBJ1-2): DTGVSQNPRHKITKRGQNVTFRCDPISEHNRLYWYRQTLGQGPEFLTYFQNEAQLEKSRLLSDRFSAERPKGSFSTLEIQRTEQGDSAMYLCASSGTGELYGYTFGSGTRLTVV.

The chain couples TRBV3-1 to TRBJ1-4; D might be TRBD1 (5 bases). V gave up 1 base and J gave up 5 bases, with 14 bases separating them. Germline V gene data show CDR1 as LGHDT and CDR2 as YNNKEL (reference sequence). CDR3 length: 16 residues. The CDR3: CASSQAGIGANEKLFF. The CDR3 coding sequence is TGTGCCAGCAGCCAAGCAGGAATTGGGGCGAATGAAAAACTGTTTTTT.

The chain employs TRBV5-1 and TRBJ2-1; the match to TRBD2 covers 10 bases. Per the germline V gene, CDR1 is SGHRS and CDR2 is YFSETQ. CDR3 length: 19 amino acids. J gave up 5 bases and V 4 bases, and 18 bases lay outside the gene matches. CDR3: CASSLGSGRAFTMNNEQFF. Written as DNA, the CDR3 is TGCGCCAGCAGCCTAGGGAGCGGGAGGGCCTTTACGATGAACAATGAGCAGTTCTTC.

The CDR3 sequence: CASSWGQEGETQYF. The CDR3 DNA is TGTGCCAGCTCTTGGGGGCAGGAGGGAGAGACCCAGTACTTC. This chain uses TRBV9 with TRBJ2-5; D may correspond to TRBD1 or TRBD2 (6 bases each). The germline CDR1 and CDR2 sequences are SGDLS and YYNGEE. The CDR3 contains 14 residues. Trimming shortened V by 7 bases and J by 4 bases, and 17 bases separated the two germline ends.

The V call is TRBV3-1, the J call TRBJ2-5, with unresolved D. From germline, CDR1 is LGHDT and CDR2 YNNKEL (reference sequence). This CDR3 is 13 amino acids long. V lost 4 bases to trimming and J lost 4 bases, with 10 bases between them. The CDR3 DNA follows: TGTGCCAGCAGCCGAATGGGTCGAGAGACCCAGTACTTC. It translates to CASSRMGRETQYF.

This clonotype has only one observation. The chain combines TRBV6-2 or TRBV6-3 with TRBJ1-5; D is possibly TRBD1 (6 bases). CDR1 is MNHEY, CDR2 SVGEGT, per germline. Trimming cost V 2 bases and J 4 bases, with 12 bases left between them. The CDR3 runs to 15 residues. The CDR3 region has the DNA TGTGCCAGCAGTTACCAAACTACAGGGAATCAGCCCCAGCATTTT. It is translated as CASSYQTTGNQPQHF.

V usage is TRBV25-1 and J usage is TRBJ2-5; the match to TRBD2 covers 9 bases. The J segment lost 5 bases and the V segment lost 6 bases, leaving 13 bases of the junction unmatched. Per germline, CDR1 MGHDK and CDR2 SYGVNS. The CDR3 length is 16 residues. The DNA of the CDR3 is TGTGCCAGCAGGCATACCGGGACTAGCTCTTTGGAGACCCAGTACTTC. Residues: CASRHTGTSSLETQYF.

The chain links TRBV5-1 to TRBJ2-1; the D gene could be TRBD1 or TRBD2 (5 bases each). The germline CDR1 and CDR2 sequences are SGHRS and YFSETQ. Deletions cut 3 bases from V and 6 bases from J, with 19 bases between. This CDR3 region has 16 residues. CDR3 bases: TGCGCCAGCAGCTCCACCAGCGGTGGGGCCCCCAATGAGCAGTTCTTC. Its protein product is CASSSTSGGAPNEQFF.

V and J are TRBV11-1 and TRBJ2-7, with 8 bases lining up with TRBD1. The trim removed 3 bases at V and 6 bases at J, leaving 7 bases unmatched. Germline CDR1 SGHAT, CDR2 FQDESV (reference sequence). The CDR3 is 14 residues long. The CDR3 DNA sequence: TGTGCCAGCAGCTTTCCTGGACAGGGCGGCGAGCAGTACTTC. This sequence encodes CASSFPGQGGEQYF.

The chain couples TRBV7-9 to TRBJ2-5, with 7 bases identical to TRBD2. The CDR3 spans 15 residues. The germline CDR1 and CDR2 sequences are SEHNR and FQNEAQ (reference sequence). The V segment lost 2 bases and the J segment 5 bases; nucleotides outside the gene matches: 8. This CDR3 is CASSLRAGERETQYF. CDR3 nucleotides: TGTGCCAGCAGCTTAAGGGCGGGAGAACGGGAGACCCAGTACTTC.

In its sample, this clonotype was seen once. The chain uses TRBV4-1 and TRBJ1-1; a weak D match, TRBD1 (5 bases). V dropped 4 bases and J dropped 0 bases, with 9 bases sitting between them. CDR3 size: 14 residues. Germline CDR1 and CDR2: MGHRA and YSYEKL. The CDR3 coding sequence is TGCGCCAGCAGCCGGGGGGTCATGAACACTGAAGCTTTCTTT. Translation: CASSRGVMNTEAFF.

The gene calls are TRBV4-2 and TRBJ1-2, with D unclear. The germline gives CDR1 LGHNA, CDR2 YNFKEQ. The V end was cut by 0 bases, the J end by 5 bases, with 13 bases between. The CDR3 is 15 residues long. The CDR3 DNA is TGTGCCAGCAGCCAAGATTTAGGGTCCCTTTATGGCTACACCTTC. Amino acids: CASSQDLGSLYGYTF.

The rearrangement joins TRBV4-3 to TRBJ2-3; no clear D. Germline V gene lookup returns CDR1 LGHNA and CDR2 YSLEER. Trimming pared 1 base from V and 2 bases from J, leaving 7 bases between. CDR3 length equals 14 residues. CDR3: CASSQAAFTDTQYF. CDR3 DNA: TGCGCCAGCAGCCAAGCGGCGTTCACAGATACGCAGTATTTT.

The rearrangement joins TRBV29-1 to TRBJ1-2; a possible D gene is TRBD1 (5 bases). Germline lookup yields CDR1 SQVTM and CDR2 ANQGSEA. CDR3 length: 12 residues. Trimming stripped 7 bases from V and 2 bases from J, with 11 bases between. The CDR3 bases are TGCAGCGGGGGACGGCTCAACTATGGCTACACCTTC. Residues: CSGGRLNYGYTF.

This clonotype was seen once. CDR3 protein: CASSPDRQGGLLFF. DNA of the CDR3: TGTGCCAGCAGTCCGGACAGGCAAGGGGGCTTACTGTTTTTT. The chain employs TRBV27 and TRBJ1-4; 7 bases line up with TRBD1. Trimming took 5 bases from V and 13 from J; bases not matched to a gene: 13. Per germline, CDR1 MNHEY and CDR2 SMNVEV (reference sequence). The CDR3 contains 14 residues.